The source of this T cell receptor beta chain is a study of Ad26.COV2.S vaccination and SARS-CoV-2 variants. Study information: A participant enrolled in the COV1001 Ad26.COV2.S trial arm provided the sample.

Treatment described: some 19 received Ad26.COV2.S at low or high dose, single or two shots; several received placebo; per-sample allocation not given. Sampling took place 63 days after the first vaccine or placebo injection. Expression of Wuhan-strain SARS-CoV-2 spike came from the Ad26 vector that formed the vaccine. Only in-frame clones appear in the TCRdb table, and some are missing; sequencing was by immunoSEQ multiplex PCR. This table has a few hundred thousand clones, approximately 91% appearing once. The CDR3 spans 14 residues. CDR1 MNHEY and CDR2 SMNVEV come from the germline V gene (reference sequence). V was pared by 2 bases and J by 7 bases, with 14 bases between.

This chain connects TRBV27 to TRBJ2-5; the D call may be TRBD1 or TRBD2 (5 bases each). Sequenced here: peripheral blood, sampled in a trial of Ad26.COV2.S vaccine versus placebo. This receptor was obtained from a person aged 18-60 years who received the Ad26.COV2.S COVID-19 vaccine or a placebo. This chain's CDR3 is CASSLITGGGTQYF. DNA of the CDR3: TGTGCCAGCAGTTTAATCACAGGAGGAGGGACCCAGTACTTC.